This is a list of T cell receptor beta chains from one sample in a study of cytomegalovirus exposure and HLA in healthy donors. The table came from immunoSEQ multiplex PCR; TCRdb's copy has only in-frame clones and leaves some out. This table has about 160,000 clones, 75% to 85% appearing once. Sequences were obtained from PBMCs. The source of these receptors is a man in his forties or fifties in good health and CMV-seropositive. The CDR3 runs from the conserved cysteine through the conserved F or W. D genes are given only for firm matches. Clone size is given for some rows only: seen once, a few or many times, or a class if the clone is expanded.

>TRBD2|TRBJ2-3|TRBV5-4|NA
TGTGCCAGCAGCTCGGGACTAGCGGGGATCACAGATACGCAGTATTTT
CASSSGLAGITDTQYF
>TRBD1|TRBJ2-7|TRBV6-5|NA
TGTGCCAGCAGAGCCGGGACAGCCTACGAGCAGTACTTC
CASRAGTAYEQYF
>TRBD1|TRBJ1-3|TRBV5-5|NA
TGTGCCAGCAGAACAGGGGCTGGAAACACCATATATTTT
CASRTGAGNTIYF
>NA|TRBJ2-3|TRBV2|NA
TGTGCCAGCAGAGCAGGGGACAACACAGATACGCAGTATTTT
CASRAGDNTDTQYF
>NA|TRBJ1-2|TRBV5-4|NA
TGTGCCAGCAGCTTGCGGGGGGATAACTATGGCTACACCTTC
CASSLRGDNYGYTF
>NA|TRBJ1-5|TRBV1|NA
TGCACCAGCAGCCAAGATCCGTTCGCGGGGGATCTCAATCAGCCCCAGCATTTT
CTSSQDPFAGDLNQPQHF
>NA|TRBJ1-2|TRBV10-3|NA
TGTGCCATCAGTGAGACGAGGCCCTCCTCACCTAACTATGGCTACACCTTC
CAISETRPSSPNYGYTF
>TRBD1|TRBJ2-3|TRBV5-1|NA
TGCGCCAGCAACTCCCTCCCGAGCAGGGGGCGTCAAGATACGCAGTATTTT
CASNSLPSRGRQDTQYF
>NA|TRBJ1-1|TRBV25-1|NA
TGTGCCAGCAGGGGCGGGGGGGATTTGTTAGGGGCTTTCTTT
CASRGGGDLLGAFF
>NA|TRBJ2-3|TRBV7-9|NA
TGTGCCAGCAGCGCCCGTAGAGAATCAGATACGCAGTATTTT
CASSARRESDTQYF
>NA|TRBJ1-2|TRBV12-5|few
TGTGCTAGTGCCCGGGGAATAGAGGGCTACACCTTC
CASARGIEGYTF
>TRBD1|TRBJ1-2|TRBV4-3|NA
TGCGCCAGCAGCCAAGGGGCAGGGGGTGATTTAACTGGGGGCTACACCTTC
CASSQGAGGDLTGGYTF
>NA|TRBJ2-2|TRBV11-2|NA
TGTGCCAGCACGTACACCGGGGAGCTGTTTTTT
CASTYTGELFF
>NA|TRBJ1-1|TRBV4-1|few
TGCGCCAGCAGCCAAGACCTGGGGGGATTCGGGGCTTTCTTT
CASSQDLGGFGAFF
>TRBD1|TRBJ1-1|TRBV28|NA
TGTGCCAGCAGCTCAGCAGGGGGCGCGGGTATTCCGTTAGAAGCTTTCTTT
CASSSAGGAGIPLEAFF
>NA|TRBJ1-1|TRBV6-6|NA
TGTGCCAGCAGGCTGGGGGGACACACTGAAGCTTTCTTT
CASRLGGHTEAFF
>TRBD2|TRBJ2-2|TRBV6-1|NA
TGTGCCAGCAGTGAAACTAGCGGTAACACCGGGGAGCTGTTTTTT
CASSETSGNTGELFF
>TRBD1|TRBJ1-5|TRBV7-9|NA
TGTGCCAGCAGCCGAGGGACAGGGGATCAGCCCCAGCATTTT
CASSRGTGDQPQHF
>NA|TRBJ2-2|TRBV4-2|NA
TGTGCCAGCAGCCGATTCGTGAGGGAGAACACCGGGGAGCTGTTTTTT
CASSRFVRENTGELFF
>NA|TRBJ2-5|TRBV9|NA
TGTGCCAGCAGCGTGGAAGGGGATGGGGAGACCCAGTACTTC
CASSVEGDGETQYF
>NA|TRBJ1-5|TRBV11-2|once
TGTGCCAGCAGCTTAGCAGGGTTCAATCAGCCCCAGCATTTT
CASSLAGFNQPQHF
>TRBD2|TRBJ2-2|TRBV5-1|NA
TGCGCCAGCAGCGACGGTAGCGGGGTGAACACCGGGGAGCTGTTTTTT
CASSDGSGVNTGELFF
>TRBD1|TRBJ1-5|TRBV4-2|NA
TGTGCCAGCAGCCAAGGACAGGGGTTGTATCAGCCCCAGCATTTT
CASSQGQGLYQPQHF
>NA|TRBJ1-4|TRBV4-2|NA
TGTGCCAGCAGCTCCGGGACACCTACGAGGGATGAAAAACTGTTTTTT
CASSSGTPTRDEKLFF
>NA|TRBJ1-5|TRBV6-5|NA
TGTGCCAGCAGTTACTCGGGGAGTAGCAATCAGCCCCAGCATTTT
CASSYSGSSNQPQHF
>NA|TRBJ2-7|TRBV4-3|NA
TGCGCCAGCAGCCAAGATCTGACCTTGGAGTCCTACGAGCAGTACTTC
CASSQDLTLESYEQYF
>NA|TRBJ2-7|TRBV4-3|NA
TGCGCCAGCAGCCAAGATAGGGGATCAGGCTACGAGCAGTACTTC
CASSQDRGSGYEQYF
>NA|TRBJ2-5|TRBV7-9|once
TGTGCCAGCAGCAAGGGGTTACAAGAGACCCAGTACTTC
CASSKGLQETQYF
>NA|TRBJ2-5|TRBV28|NA
TGTGCCAGCAGTTTATCGGACGGACTACAAGAGACCCAGTACTTC
CASSLSDGLQETQYF
>NA|TRBJ2-7|TRBV11-3|few
TGTGCCAGCAGCCCGGGTGGGTGGGGCAGCGAGCAGTACTTC
CASSPGGWGSEQYF
>NA|TRBJ2-3|TRBV2|NA
TGTGCCAGCCGAGGGGGAGATACGCAGTATTTT
CASRGGDTQYF
>NA|TRBJ2-1|TRBV5-4|NA
TGTGCCAGCAGCTCACAGTTTGAGCAGTTCTTC
CASSSQFEQFF
>NA|TRBJ1-6|TRBV15|NA
TGTGCCACCAGCAGACCAGACAGAGGAGCAGGGCCCCTCCACTTT
CATSRPDRGAGPLHF
>TRBD1|TRBJ2-7|TRBV5-4|NA
TGTGCCAGCAGCTTGGGTTCGGGACAGATCTACGAGCAGTACTTC
CASSLGSGQIYEQYF
>NA|TRBJ1-2|TRBV7-2|NA
TGTGCCAGCAGCCCCTCCGGGACTGTTGGCTACACCTTC
CASSPSGTVGYTF
>TRBD1|TRBJ1-4|TRBV11-2|NA
TGTGCCAGCAGCCCCGGACAGGTCGCAACTAATGAAAAACTGTTTTTT
CASSPGQVATNEKLFF
>NA|TRBJ2-7|TRBV7-2|NA
TGTGCCAGCAGCCTTAATACAGGGTCCACCTACGAGCAGTACTTC
CASSLNTGSTYEQYF
>NA|TRBJ1-1|TRBV6-6|NA
TGTGCCAGCAGTCCTCAGATGAACACTGAAGCTTTCTTT
CASSPQMNTEAFF
>NA|TRBJ1-6|TRBV6-6|NA
TGTGCCACCGAGGGCTCCTATAATTCACCCCTCCACTTT
CATEGSYNSPLHF
>TRBD2|TRBJ2-7|TRBV5-1|NA
TGCGCCAGCAGCCCCGGGACTAGCGGGAGGTTCTACGAGCAGTACTTC
CASSPGTSGRFYEQYF
>NA|TRBJ2-1|TRBV4-2|NA
TGTGCCAGCAGCCAACAACCGGGACTCGCCGGGGATGAGCAGTTCTTC
CASSQQPGLAGDEQFF
>TRBD1|TRBJ1-4|TRBV7-2|NA
TGTGCCAGCAGCCCCCAGGGGGCCGAGGATGAAAAACTGTTTTTT
CASSPQGAEDEKLFF
>TRBD2|TRBJ2-1|TRBV5-1|NA
TGCGCCAGCAGCTTGGCAATGCCGGGAGGTGCCCCCCAGTTCTTC
CASSLAMPGGAPQFF
>NA|TRBJ1-2|TRBV30|NA
TGTGCCTCCTCACCGGGACTCCAGAACTATGGCTACACCTTC
CASSPGLQNYGYTF
>TRBD1|TRBJ1-1|TRBV7-9|NA
TGTGCCAGCAGCCCGAGGGACAGGATAACTGAAGCTTTCTTT
CASSPRDRITEAFF
>TRBD1|TRBJ2-7|TRBV5-1|NA
TGCGCCAGCAGCTTGATTCCTGGGACAGGGGGCGCGGGAGCGACCTACGAGCAGTACTTC
CASSLIPGTGGAGATYEQYF
>NA|TRBJ2-3|TRBV6-6|NA
TGTGCCAGCAGTTACCCCAGTCGGGCAGATACGCAGTATTTT
CASSYPSRADTQYF
>NA|TRBJ1-6|TRBV25-1|NA
TGTGCCAGCAGCCCAACAGGGCCAAGGATAGCCCTCCACTTT
CASSPTGPRIALHF
>NA|TRBJ2-3|TRBV7-6|NA
TGTGCCAGCAGCTTATTCGGCTCCAGGGATACGCAGTATTTT
CASSLFGSRDTQYF